Each of the 27 T cell receptor beta chains below was sequenced from the same sample in a study of regulatory and conventional T cells in RAG deficiency. The assay was immunoSEQ multiplex PCR, and TCRdb's table has in-frame clones only and misses some. The sample records around 37,000 clones, 89% being singletons. The sample was also linked to a second study, of regulatory T cells. Per that paper: The primer mix had 52 TRBV and 13 TRBJ primers.

Sequencing input: CD8+ T cells sorted from blood. These receptor sequences come from a human donor in good health.

In its sample, this clone was seen a few times. The gene calls are TRBV7-2 and TRBJ2-2, with 10 bases lining up with TRBD1. This CDR3 is 16 amino acids long. V was pared by 3 bases and J by 3 bases, with 4 bases of the junction left unmatched. CDR1 and CDR2 from the germline V gene are SGHTA and FQGNSA. This chain's CDR3 is CASSFRQGADTGELFF. As DNA, the CDR3 is TGTGCCAGCAGCTTCCGACAGGGGGCGGACACCGGGGAGCTGTTTTTT.

The rearrangement joins TRBV5-6 to TRBJ1-1, with D uncertain. V lost 2 bases, J lost 11 bases, and 16 bases lay in between. This CDR3 is built from 13 residues. Germline CDR1 is SGHDT and CDR2 is YYEEEE. CDR3 loop: CASSLNWPSDAFF. In DNA, the CDR3 is TGTGCCAGCAGCTTAAATTGGCCATCCGATGCTTTCTTT.

The V and J genes are TRBV25-1 and TRBJ1-2, with D perhaps TRBD1 (5 bases). V shed 5 bases and J shed 4 bases, with 17 bases lying between them. Germline V CDR1 and CDR2: MGHDK, SYGVNS. CDR3 length: 15 residues. Here the CDR3 DNA reads TGTGCCAGCAGTCATGGTCTGGACACCGTCTATGGCTACACCTTC. Its translation: CASSHGLDTVYGYTF.

This clone was recorded a few times. The chain links TRBV6-1 to TRBJ1-2, with D maybe TRBD1 (5 bases). The V end lost 2 bases, the J end lost 7 bases, and 8 bases lay between the germline ends. Germline V gene lookup returns CDR1 MNHNS and CDR2 SASEGT. The CDR3 spans 12 residues. CDR3 bases: TGTGCCAGCAGTGAATGGGGGGGTGGCTACACCTTC. It specifies CASSEWGGGYTF.

The J gene is TRBJ1-2, the V gene TRBV6-5, with D perhaps matching TRBD1 (5 bases). With 2 bases removed from V and 2 bases from J, the gap between germline ends came to 9 bases. This CDR3 has 14 residues. Looked up from germline, CDR1 is MNHEY and CDR2 is SVGAGI. CDR3 protein: CASSYRDVNYGYTF. CDR3 coding DNA: TGTGCCAGCAGTTACCGGGACGTCAACTATGGCTACACCTTC.

V usage is TRBV19 and J usage is TRBJ2-5, with D maybe TRBD1 (6 bases). The length of the CDR3 is 14 residues. Looked up from germline, CDR1 is LNHDA and CDR2 is SQIVND (reference sequence). The V end was cut by 4 bases, the J end by 4 bases, with 13 bases between. The CDR3 loop reads CASSTWDNVETQYF. CDR3 nucleotides: TGTGCCAGTAGTACGTGGGACAATGTAGAGACCCAGTACTTC. Full variable domain (missing parts from reference TRBV19 and TRBJ2-5): DGGITQSPKYLFRKEGQNVTLSCEQNLNHDAMYWYRQDPGQGLRLIYYSQIVNDFQKGDIAEGYSVSREKKESFPLTVTSAQKNPTAFYLCASSTWDNVETQYFGPGTRLLVL.

This rearrangement joins TRBV6-1 to TRBJ2-1; TRBD1 might be the D (6 bases). CDR1 and CDR2 from the germline V gene are MNHNS and SASEGT. V was shortened by 8 bases and J by 2 bases, with 10 bases between the two germline ends. The CDR3 has 13 residues. CDR3 nucleotide sequence: TGTGCCAGCGCGGACAGACCCTACAATGAGCAGTTCTTC. Its translation: CASADRPYNEQFF.

This chain joins TRBV5-4 and TRBJ1-6; D might be TRBD1 (6 bases). Trimming pared 0 bases from V and 9 bases from J, leaving 10 bases between. Germline V gives CDR1 SGHNT, CDR2 YYREEE (reference sequence). This CDR3 is built from 14 residues. CDR3 sequence (DNA): TGTGCCAGCAGCTTGGAACAGGGTGGTTCACCCCTCCACTTT. Residues: CASSLEQGGSPLHF.

The rearrangement joins TRBV19 to TRBJ2-6; unclear D gene. CDR1 is LNHDA, CDR2 SQIVND, per germline (reference sequence). V lost 3 bases and J lost 2, with 8 bases in between. The length of the CDR3 is 15 residues. CDR3 in DNA: TGTGCCAGTAGTATTGGTAGTACTGGGGCCAACGTCCTGACTTTC. It encodes CASSIGSTGANVLTF.

This chain uses TRBV28 with TRBJ2-3; 7 bases agree with TRBD2. In germline, CDR1 is MDHEN, CDR2 SYDVKM. The CDR3 runs to 16 residues. V shed 5 bases, J shed 1 base, and the junction held 9 bases outside the gene matches. This CDR3 reads CASSPPRAGGTDTQYF. CDR3 sequence (DNA): TGTGCCAGCAGTCCCCCTAGGGCGGGGGGCACAGATACGCAGTATTTT. Together with reference TRBV28 and TRBJ2-3, the CDR3 gives the full variable domain: DVKVTQSSRYLVKRTGEKVFLECVQDMDHENMFWYRQDPGLGLRLIYFSYDVKMKEKGDIPEGYSVSREKKERFSLILESASTNQTSMYLCASSPPRAGGTDTQYFGPGTRLTVL.

This rearrangement joins TRBV7-9 to TRBJ2-5; D remains ambiguous. Trimming took off 4 bases at V and 2 bases at J, with 11 bases between the two ends. Germline V gene sequence: CDR1 SEHNR, CDR2 FQNEAQ (reference sequence). The CDR3 spans 14 residues. The chain's CDR3 is CASSSQDGQETQYF. The CDR3 region has the DNA TGTGCCAGCAGCTCTCAGGACGGACAAGAGACCCAGTACTTC.

The chain has TRBV27 and TRBJ1-2, with D possibly TRBD1 on 6 matching bases. The V end lost 7 bases, the J end lost 5 bases, and 23 bases lay between the germline ends. Germline V gives CDR1 MNHEY, CDR2 SMNVEV (reference sequence). The length of the CDR3 is 16 residues. This chain's CDR3 is CASKDTLAGGLYGYTF. In nucleotides, the CDR3 is TGTGCCAGCAAAGATACTTTGGCCGGGGGGCTATATGGCTACACCTTC.

V gene TRBV29-1 combines with J gene TRBJ1-1, with D possibly matching TRBD1 (5 bases). V shed 6 bases and J shed 0 bases, with 20 bases lying between them. This CDR3 comprises 16 residues. Germline CDR1 SQVTM, CDR2 ANQGSEA. CDR3 region: CSVSGFPRVMNTEAFF. CDR3 sequence (DNA): TGCAGCGTCTCAGGGTTCCCCAGGGTTATGAACACTGAAGCTTTCTTT.

The chain combines TRBV27 with TRBJ2-1; D is perhaps TRBD1 (5 bases). This CDR3 comprises 14 residues. The V gene lost 8 bases and the J gene lost 4 bases, with 15 bases spanning the gap. Per the germline V gene, CDR1 is MNHEY and CDR2 is SMNVEV (reference sequence). CDR3 in amino acids: CASGPRQTYNEQFF. DNA of the CDR3: TGTGCCAGCGGTCCTCGACAGACATACAATGAGCAGTTCTTC.

Details on this clone: The sample holds other DNA sequences that translate to the same CDR3. V gene TRBV27 combines with J gene TRBJ1-1; D is unclear. The ends were cut back, 2 bases at V and 1 base at J, with 14 bases in the middle. Germline CDR1 and CDR2: MNHEY and SMNVEV (reference sequence). This CDR3 is 16 amino acids long. The CDR3 reads CASSLHPPARNTEAFF. The CDR3 bases are TGTGCCAGCAGTTTACACCCCCCGGCCAGGAACACTGAAGCTTTCTTT.

J is TRBJ1-2 and V is TRBV19, with D possibly TRBD1 on 5 matching bases. V lost 5 bases to trimming and J lost 5 bases, with 18 bases between them. This CDR3 spans 15 amino acids. The V gene's germline CDR1 is LNHDA and CDR2 SQIVND (reference sequence). CDR3 residues: CASSPPGFMGYGYTF. The CDR3 coding sequence is TGTGCCAGTAGTCCCCCAGGGTTTATGGGGTATGGCTACACCTTC.

The gene calls are TRBV7-9 and TRBJ2-7; 8 bases agree with TRBD2. V dropped 8 bases and J dropped 0; count of bases not matched to a gene: 6. This CDR3 is 14 amino acids long. Germline CDR1 reads SEHNR; CDR2 reads FQNEAQ (reference sequence). CDR3 residues: CASSDGTSSYEQYF. CDR3 in DNA: TGTGCCAGCTCCGACGGGACTAGCTCCTACGAGCAGTACTTC.

The J gene is TRBJ2-7, the V gene TRBV7-3; no clear D. The V gene's germline CDR1 is SGHTA and CDR2 FQGTGA. This CDR3 is 13 amino acids long. Trimming pared 5 bases from V and 5 bases from J, leaving 13 bases between. The CDR3 DNA reads as TGTGCCAGCAGCGTATCCCCCCTCGACGAGCAGTACTTC. Translating gives CASSVSPLDEQYF.

The chain links TRBV18 to TRBJ2-5, with 8 bases that match TRBD1. Germline V gene data show CDR1 as KGHSH and CDR2 as LQKENI. Losses at the gene ends were 4 bases for V and 5 bases for J; bases not matched to a gene: 6. CDR3 length equals 14 residues. The CDR3 protein is CASSLGTGQETQYF. In DNA form, the CDR3 reads TGTGCCAGCTCACTAGGGACAGGCCAGGAGACCCAGTACTTC.

V is TRBV28 and J is TRBJ2-7; 10 bases fit TRBD2. The CDR3 has 17 residues. V shed 2 bases, J shed 2 bases, and the junction held 9 bases outside the gene matches. Germline V CDR1 and CDR2: MDHEN, SYDVKM. CDR3 in DNA: TGTGCCAGCAGTTTAGAAAAAGCGGGAGGGGACCCCTACGAGCAGTACTTC. Protein sequence: CASSLEKAGGDPYEQYF.

V is TRBV27 and J is TRBJ2-1, with unresolved D. Germline assignment: CDR1 MNHEY and CDR2 SMNVEV (reference sequence). The V end lost 3 bases, the J end lost 0 bases, and 9 bases lay between the germline ends. The CDR3 extends over 15 amino acids. The CDR3 protein is CASSFRHSSYNEQFF. CDR3 DNA sequence: TGTGCCAGCAGTTTTAGGCATAGCTCCTACAATGAGCAGTTCTTC.

V and J are TRBV6-5 and TRBJ1-1; TRBD1 might be the D (5 bases). Trimming removed 5 bases at V and 0 bases at J, with 10 bases between. This CDR3 has 14 residues. The germline CDR1 and CDR2 sequences are MNHEY and SVGAGI. For the CDR3, the DNA is TGTGCCAGCAGTAGACAGACCATGAACACTGAAGCTTTCTTT. This translates into CASSRQTMNTEAFF.

The V call is TRBV30, the J call TRBJ1-1; D gene uncertain. The CDR3 contains 12 residues. CDR1 GTSNPN and CDR2 SVGIG come from the germline V gene (reference sequence). V lost 7 bases to trimming and J lost 6 bases, with 15 bases between them. DNA for the CDR3: TGTGCCTTCAGTCCGGGGTACGCTGAAGCTTTCTTT. Protein product: CAFSPGYAEAFF.

The chain has TRBV18 and TRBJ1-3; D remains unclear. This CDR3 spans 13 amino acids. Germline CDR1 reads KGHSH; CDR2 reads LQKENI. Trimming shortened V by 2 bases and J by 4 bases, and 6 bases separated the two germline ends. The CDR3 nucleotides are TGTGCCAGCTCACCAGATCAGGGAAACACCATATATTTT. Protein product: CASSPDQGNTIYF.

The rearrangement links TRBV7-9 to TRBJ2-7; 7 bases match TRBD1. Germline lookup yields CDR1 SEHNR and CDR2 FQNEAQ (reference sequence). The CDR3 length is 14 residues. V was clipped by 5 bases and J by 3 bases; unmatched bases: 7. Here the CDR3 reads CASSPRSGGYEQYF. CDR3 DNA sequence: TGTGCCAGCAGCCCTAGGTCAGGGGGCTACGAGCAGTACTTC.

This chain joins TRBV4-1 and TRBJ1-1; 9 bases agree with TRBD1. The CDR3 has 18 residues. Germline V gives CDR1 MGHRA, CDR2 YSYEKL. V trimming: 2 bases; J trimming: 3 bases; junction bases outside the gene matches: 13. The CDR3 loop reads CASSQKARSGTGYTEAFF. DNA for the CDR3: TGCGCCAGCAGCCAAAAAGCCCGTTCCGGGACAGGGTACACTGAAGCTTTCTTT.

The chain uses TRBV2 and TRBJ2-7; D is perhaps TRBD1 (6 bases). The V end was cut by 8 bases, the J end by 6 bases, with 17 bases between. The germline V gene encodes CDR1 SNHLY and CDR2 FYNNEI. The CDR3 extends over 13 amino acids. The CDR3 DNA follows: TGTGCCAGCGCGATGAGACAGGCCCTCGAGCAGTACTTC. Its translation is CASAMRQALEQYF.